One and the same sample provided the 8 T cell receptor delta chains below, sequenced in a study of gamma-delta chains in newborns, infants, children. TCRdb re-processed the reads using CATT. The profile shows about 9,200 delta-chain clones, approximately 22% of them singletons. What was sequenced was blood. These receptors all come from a child who was a newborn, infant or young child, either healthy, febrile or measles-vaccinated (not recorded which).

The J gene is TRDJ1, the V gene TRDV2; 8 nucleotides align to TRDD3. Trimming took 3 bases from V and 4 from J; bases not matched to a gene: 6. The CDR3 is made up of 14 amino acids. Germline assignment: CDR1 GEAIGNYY and CDR2 EKD. The CDR3 bases are TGTGCCTGTGACCTACTGGGGGCTTACGATAAACTCATCTTT. It yields the protein CACDLLGAYDKLIF.

This clone was detected a few times. The chain joins TRDV2 to TRDJ1, with TRDD3 matching over 13 bases. The CDR3 totals 17 residues. J lost 1 base, V lost 3 bases, and 7 bases had no gene match. CDR1 is GEAIGNYY, CDR2 EKD, per germline. Here the CDR3 DNA reads TGTGCCTGTGACCTTTTACTGGGGGATACGGGCACCGATAAACTCATCTTT. It specifies CACDLLLGDTGTDKLIF.

This chain joins TRDV1 and TRDJ1; 12 positions agree with TRDD3. V lost 2 bases, J lost 9 bases, and 16 bases stayed unmatched. The CDR3 covers 18 residues. Germline assignment: CDR1 TSWWSYY and CDR2 QGS. The CDR3 DNA sequence: TGTGCTCTTGGGGAATCCCACCACTGGGGGATACTCCCATTTGAACTCATCTTT. It translates to CALGESHHWGILPFELIF.

This clone was observed a handful of times. V gene TRDV2 combines with J gene TRDJ1; D not certain. Germline V gives CDR1 GEAIGNYY, CDR2 EKD. Trimming took off 3 bases at V and 3 bases at J, with 16 bases between the two ends. The CDR3 runs to 15 residues. The CDR3 coding sequence is TGTGCCTGTGACCGAGTACCCAAAAACGCCGATAAACTCATCTTT. This sequence encodes CACDRVPKNADKLIF.

The chain links TRDV2 to TRDJ3, with D perhaps TRDD3 (5 bases). V lost 0 bases to trimming and J lost 2 bases, with 40 bases between them. This CDR3 region has 27 residues. In germline, CDR1 is GEAIGNYY, CDR2 EKD. As DNA, the CDR3 is TGTGCCTGTGACACCATACGGACCGCCTCCCTAGGGTACTGGTGGACTCGAATCACCTGGGACACCCGACAGATGTTTTTC. Its translation: CACDTIRTASLGYWWTRITWDTRQMFF.

This clone has more than one count but fewer than ten. The V and J genes are TRDV2 and TRDJ1; no reliable D call. Trimming shortened V by 1 base and J by 1 base, and 15 bases separated the two germline ends. CDR3 length equals 16 residues. Per the germline V gene, CDR1 is GEAIGNYY and CDR2 is EKD. CDR3 bases: TGTGCCTGTGACACTTTACTGACGGAGTCCACCGATAAACTCATCTTT. Translating it yields CACDTLLTESTDKLIF.

On this clone: In the same sample, other DNA sequences code for this CDR3. The CDR3 DNA sequence: TGTGCCTGTGACACAATCGGGGACACCGATAAACTCATCTTT. It codes for CACDTIGDTDKLIF. V and J are TRDV2 and TRDJ1; D is unresolved. This CDR3 has 14 residues. Trimming cost V 1 base and J 0 bases, with 8 bases left between them. Germline values: CDR1 GEAIGNYY, CDR2 EKD.

This clone was found a few times. DNA for the CDR3: TGTGCCTGTGACAATCTGGGGGACGCCCTCGATAAACTCATCTTT. Translation: CACDNLGDALDKLIF. This chain uses TRDV2 with TRDJ1; 8 nucleotides align to TRDD3. V lost 2 bases and J lost 4; bases outside the gene matches: 8. Per the germline V gene, CDR1 is GEAIGNYY and CDR2 is EKD. This CDR3 contains 15 residues.